This TCR beta chain was obtained from a study of blood T cell repertoires in COVID-19 (dated by TCRdb to 2019 to 2021). About the study as a whole: Collaborator samples came from the United States, Italy and Spain and covered acute and convalescent phases of COVID-19. The prospective study material was composed of cDNA or gDNA derived from T cells, B-cell-depleted T cells, or PBMCs. Subjects who had been exposed to COVID-19, were actively infected with it, or had recovered from it provided the deeply sampled blood TCRbeta repertoires that made up the dataset. The repertoires were released in a freely available public database intended as a resource for research on the immune response to SARS-CoV-2. Samples came from the ongoing ImmuneRACE study (first 160 participants) plus 1,254 subjects from 6 global collaborators. Nearly every sample came with metadata listing a de-identified subject ID, COVID-19 status, age in years and sex. Where available, HLA class I and class II types were taken from metadata supplied by the sample provider and were not determined by assay-based typing.

In regard to this clone: The specificity of this receptor is unknown. No much larger clone exists at a distance of one base, and base qualities are not known.

Paper-wide results and their limitations: The amount of clinical and demographic metadata varied by source and participant and was provided uncurated.

TCRbeta CDR3 regions were amplified from genomic DNA using the immunoSEQ Assay, a bias-controlled multiplex PCR. The authors' pipeline ran thus. Nucleated cell counts per sample were estimated from amplification of reference gene primers within the assay. To quantify the absolute abundance of each unique TCRbeta CDR3 rearrangement, sequence reads were collapsed and filtered. For each sample, productive Simpson clonality was calculated as the square root of Simpson's diversity index over productive rearrangements. The source is immuneACCESS, and TCRdb retained only in-frame sequences with V and J called. Part of the clones is not carried over; for the studies checked, unresolved V genes explain less than half of this, and the remainder is unexplained. V, J and clone size reflect that table, while D and trimming were determined from the DNA. Present in this sample are approximately 320,000 clones, around 90% of which were seen just once. The top ten clonotypes cover 2% to 3% of the sample.

Participants in the prospective study were aged about 18 to 100 years, lived in under 30 United States geographic areas, and enrolled through a virtual design. In the prospective study, participants were assigned to cohorts based on the clinical history participants reported in a screening survey and a study questionnaire. ImmuneRACE Cohort 3 recovered participants were defined by two consecutive negative NP/OP PCR tests, healthcare professional clearance, or symptom resolution. Mobile phlebotomists in the prospective study collected whole blood, serum and a nasopharyngeal or oropharyngeal swab from every participant. Participants in the prospective study had the option to provide additional blood draws and questionnaires over a roughly two-month period. Before DNA extraction, blood samples from the prospective study were shipped at room temperature or frozen. The clonotype was recovered from a man between 60 and 75 years old who had recovered from COVID-19. The source material was PBMCs or T cells enriched from blood (not recorded which).

The nucleotide sequence reads as follows: TGTGCCAGTAGTTTCGGTGTGCAGCCCCAGCATTTT. Its translation reads: CASSFGVQPQHF. The rearrangement joined TRBV19 to TRBJ1-5, with the identity of the D gene unclear. V was cut back by 5 bases and J by 7 bases, leaving a gap of 9 bases between them. Measured from the cysteine to the phenylalanine, the CDR3 is 12 residues long. The read is trimmed to its CDR3 DNA, 36 bases read in frame from base 1. For CDR1 and CDR2, the germline V gene (reference sequence) lists LNHDA and SQIVND.